This is a list of T cell receptor beta chains from one sample in a study of T cells in Graves' hyperthyroidism and ophthalmopathy. TCRdb used MiXCR to reprocess the multiplex PCR reads, holding one entry per CDR3 protein. This table has hundreds of thousands of distinct CDR3 sequences, 12% to 15% appearing once. The sample consisted of blood. The receptors were sampled from a woman between 18 and 30 years old with Graves' hyperthyroidism. Both conserved end residues are part of each CDR3. The order of the fields is J gene, V gene, clone size, D gene, CDR3 DNA, CDR3 protein. D genes are given only for firm matches. Sizes are listed as once, few, many or a size class.

>TRBJ1-5|TRBV29-1|few|TRBD1
TGCAGCGTGAAAGACAGGGGGCCGGGGAGGCCCCAGCATTTT
CSVKDRGPGRPQHF
>TRBJ2-3|TRBV27|few|-
TGTGCCAGCAGTTGGGGGCGCACAGATACGCAGTATTTT
CASSWGRTDTQYF
>TRBJ2-7|TRBV6-1|many|-
TGTGCCAGCAGCTACCGACAGACCCTTCCTAGATACGAGCAGTACTTC
CASSYRQTLPRYEQYF
>TRBJ1-5|TRBV5-5|many|-
TGTGCCAGCAGCTTGGAAGGGAAACAGCCCCAGCATTTT
CASSLEGKQPQHF
>TRBJ2-5|TRBV5-6|few|TRBD2
TGTGCCAGCAGCCTCCGCCGCGGGAGGGCCGTCCAAGAGACCCAGTACTTC
CASSLRRGRAVQETQYF
>TRBJ1-5|TRBV5-8|many|-
TGTGCCAGCAGCTTGGGGCCAGCGGACAATCAGCCCCAGCATTTT
CASSLGPADNQPQHF
>TRBJ2-3|TRBV28|many|TRBD2
TGTGCCAGCAGTTTGTGGACTAGGACCACAGATACGCAGTATTTT
CASSLWTRTTDTQYF
>TRBJ2-2|TRBV20-1|many|-
TGCAGTGCGCAACCGGGGCTAGCCCGAAACACCGGGGAGCTGTTTTTT
CSAQPGLARNTGELFF
>TRBJ1-3|TRBV30|few|TRBD1
TGTGCCTGGAGTCCCCGGACAGGATCTGGAAACACCATATATTTT
CAWSPRTGSGNTIYF
>TRBJ1-4|TRBV28|many|-
TGTGCCAGCAGTTTCGTCGGCTCAACTAATGAAAAACTGTTTTTT
CASSFVGSTNEKLFF
>TRBJ2-5|TRBV28|few|-
TGTGCCAGCAGTTTGGGGTTTTTGGAGACCCAGTACTTC
CASSLGFLETQYF